These 12 T cell receptor beta chains were all obtained from the same sample, sequenced in a study of shared clonotypes between healthy human individuals. Clones were sequenced by immunoSEQ multiplex PCR, and TCRdb holds only the in-frame ones, with some missing. The sample holds roughly 2.1 million clones, about 93% seen once. As defined, naive CD8 cells were CD45RO-negative and positively selected for CCR7, with terminally differentiated effector memory CD45RA+ cells excluded. The sequenced material came from naive CD8+ T cells from PBMCs. These receptor sequences come from a man younger than 35 in good health. Some clones in this sample may be carry-over from other donors' samples.

The CDR3 DNA sequence: TGTGCCAGCAGTGAAGAAGTCAGGGTGAACACTGAAGCTTTCTTT. Its translation: CASSEEVRVNTEAFF. The chain couples TRBV2 to TRBJ1-1; possible D gene TRBD1, 5 bases. The CDR3 has 15 amino acids. V lost 1 base to trimming and J lost 0 bases, with 9 bases between them. Per the germline V gene, CDR1 is SNHLY and CDR2 is FYNNEI.

V is TRBV5-8 and J is TRBJ2-7; 8 nucleotides agree with TRBD2. The CDR3 is made up of 16 amino acids. The trim removed 0 bases at V and 2 bases at J, leaving 7 bases unmatched. Germline CDR1 and CDR2: SGHTS and YDEGEE. Here the CDR3 DNA reads TGTGCCAGCAGCTTGGATCAGCGGGGGTTCCCCTACGAGCAGTACTTC. Protein sequence: CASSLDQRGFPYEQYF.

The chain carries TRBV6-4 and TRBJ2-1, with 9 bases identical to TRBD2. The CDR3 covers 16 residues. Germline V gene sequence: CDR1 MRHNA, CDR2 SNTAGT. Unmatched junction bases numbered 8, after V lost 6 bases and J lost 2 bases. In nucleotides, the CDR3 is TGTGCCAGCAGGCCGATAGCGGGGGCTACCTACAATGAGCAGTTCTTC. This translates into CASRPIAGATYNEQFF.

The rearrangement joins TRBV27 to TRBJ1-2; TRBD1 agrees at 7 bases. The CDR3 length is 14 residues. Germline V gene data show CDR1 as MNHEY and CDR2 as SMNVEV (reference sequence). With V trimmed by 0 bases and J by 8 bases, 6 bases remained unmatched. CDR3 in amino acids: CASSLSVRGNGYTF. CDR3 nucleotide sequence: TGTGCCAGCAGTTTATCGGTCAGGGGGAACGGCTACACCTTC.

The genes are TRBV4-3 and TRBJ1-3, with D unclear. This CDR3 region has 17 residues. Germline-derived CDR1 and CDR2 are LGHNA and YSLEER. V lost 0 bases to trimming and J lost 0 bases, with 12 bases between them. CDR3 loop: CASSQDLGALSGNTIYF. The CDR3 bases are TGCGCCAGCAGCCAAGACCTCGGCGCTCTCTCTGGAAACACCATATATTTT.

V and J are TRBV15 and TRBJ1-1; D ambiguous. V was trimmed by 7 bases and J by 1 base, leaving 16 bases between them. This CDR3 has 15 residues. Germline V gene data show CDR1 as LNHNV and CDR2 as YYDKDF (reference sequence). The CDR3 DNA sequence: TGTGCCACCAACTCCCTTCGGTCGCAGAACACTGAAGCTTTCTTT. It is translated as CATNSLRSQNTEAFF.

This clone was observed once. The genes are TRBV5-6 and TRBJ2-7; D not certain. Germline assignment: CDR1 SGHDT and CDR2 YYEEEE. Deletions cut 1 base from V and 2 bases from J, with 13 bases between. The CDR3 sequence is 15 residues long. CDR3 loop: CASSLSRFAPYEQYF. The CDR3 DNA sequence: TGTGCCAGCAGCTTGAGCCGTTTCGCTCCCTACGAGCAGTACTTC.

The chain links TRBV29-1 to TRBJ2-5; TRBD1 is a possible D gene (6 bases). The J call is doubtful: the DNA matches TRBJ2-7 better. The CDR3 contains 13 residues. Germline V gives CDR1 SQVTM, CDR2 ANQGSEA. This CDR3 reads CSARTGILYEQYF. CDR3 in DNA: TGCAGCGCACGAACAGGGATTCTCTACGAGCAGTACTTC.

The chain couples TRBV7-7 to TRBJ2-2; TRBD1 is a possible D gene (7 bases). Trimming shortened V by 2 bases and J by 6 bases, and 13 bases separated the two germline ends. CDR1 SSHAT and CDR2 FNYEAQ come from the germline V gene (reference sequence). The CDR3 totals 15 residues. The CDR3: CASSLYTGEAGELFF. In nucleotides, the CDR3 is TGTGCCAGCAGCTTATATACAGGGGAGGCCGGGGAGCTGTTTTTT.

V gene TRBV13 combines with J gene TRBJ2-1, with TRBD2 matching over 7 bases. The V segment lost 0 bases and the J segment 9 bases; nucleotides outside the gene matches: 2. The CDR3 loop spans 13 amino acids. Germline V gene data show CDR1 as PRHDT and CDR2 as FYEKMQ (reference sequence). The chain's CDR3 is CASSLGGRLEQFF. CDR3 nucleotide sequence: TGTGCCAGCAGCTTAGGCGGGAGGCTTGAGCAGTTCTTC.

J is TRBJ2-7 and V is TRBV7-2; D unresolved. Germline CDR1 and CDR2: SGHTA and FQGNSA. V dropped 5 bases and J dropped 4 bases, with 18 bases sitting between them. This CDR3 contains 15 residues. The CDR3 DNA sequence: TGTGCCAGCAGCGGGGTTACCACTCCCCATTACGAGCAGTACTTC. As protein: CASSGVTTPHYEQYF.

The chain couples TRBV7-8 to TRBJ2-6; D could derive from TRBD1 or TRBD2 (5 bases each). This CDR3 is built from 17 residues. CDR1 SGHVS and CDR2 FQNEAQ come from the germline V gene. With 5 bases removed from V and 4 bases from J, the gap between germline ends came to 18 bases. CDR3 sequence (DNA): TGTGCCAGCAGCGGCCGGGACGGGGCAGGAGGGGCCAACGTCCTGACTTTC. Translating it yields CASSGRDGAGGANVLTF.